This T cell receptor beta chain emerged from a study of cytomegalovirus exposure and HLA in healthy donors. Turning to the study itself: Among about 179 million T cells, an earlier analysis found 90 million to 130 million unique TCR beta sequences. Whole-study results and caveats: Data from an earlier analysis indicated that most TCR beta V segments were productive either about 90% or about 30% of the time. A missense variant in DCLRE1C was later tied to TCR beta V- and J-gene trimming.

PCR involved 60 Vbeta and 13 Jbeta primers. Some clones are missing from TCRdb's copy, which holds only in-frame ones; the method was immunoSEQ multiplex PCR. The sample shows 150,000 to 200,000 clones, about 90% of them seen only once. Turning to this clone: The antigen remains unidentified.

Material: PBMCs. This receptor was taken from a girl under three years old in good health and CMV-seronegative.

CDR3 sequence: CASSLEARSSYNEQFF. The CDR3 DNA sequence: TGTGCCAGCAGCTTAGAGGCTAGGAGCTCCTACAATGAGCAGTTCTTC. This sequence joins TRBV11-2 and TRBJ2-1; no reliable D call. Germline V gene sequence: CDR1 SGHAT, CDR2 FQNNGV. V shed 0 bases and J shed 0 bases, with 9 bases lying between them. This CDR3 has 16 residues.